This T cell receptor beta chain was captured in a study of blood T cell repertoires in COVID-19. Study-wide context: Researchers got acute and convalescent COVID-19 samples from the United States, Italy and Spain.

Unmatched junction bases numbered 2, after V lost 0 bases and J lost 10 bases. The CDR3 has 14 amino acids. CDR1 and CDR2 from the germline V gene are MNHEY and SVGAGI. In the authors' methods: For nucleated cells, counts were estimated from reference gene primer amplification. Data came from immunoSEQ multiplex PCR; TCRdb stores just in-frame clones and leaves some out. V and J calls and clone size are given by that table; D and trimming were obtained from the DNA. The sample lists fewer than 250,000 clones, about four fifths occurring once. Clinical histories supplied by participants themselves formed the basis of cohort assignment. The study recruited exposed participants who had met a COVID-19 case within 2 weeks before entry.

The sequence was collected from a woman between 40 and 50 years old who had been exposed to COVID-19. The chain joins TRBV6-5 to TRBJ1-6, with TRBD1 identical over 8 bases. Source material: PBMCs or T cells enriched from blood (not recorded which). The CDR3 nucleotides read TGTGCCAGCAGTTACTCGACAGGGGCCTCACCCCTCCACTTT. It is translated as CASSYSTGASPLHF.